This TCR beta chain is drawn from a study of T cells after yellow fever vaccination. This clonotype was seen only a few times. Trimming removed 0 bases from V and 0 bases from J, with 15 bases in between. There are 17 residues in the CDR3. Germline V gene lookup returns CDR1 SQVTM and CDR2 ANQGSEA. TCRdb analysed the 5' RACE reads with MiXCR anew, one entry per CDR3 protein. Among fewer than 100,000 distinct CDR3 sequences, less than 6% were seen once, and the ten largest hold 35% to 45%. V is TRBV29-1 and J is TRBJ2-1; possible D gene TRBD1, 5 bases. The sequencing used CD8+ T cells sorted from PBMCs, collected 10 days after the yellow fever booster vaccination. This sequence originates from a man aged 18 to 30 who received the YFV17D yellow fever vaccine. CDR3 DNA: TGCAGCGTTGAAGATGTTCAGGGCCCAAGCTCCTACAATGAGCAGTTCTTC. Translating gives CSVEDVQGPSSYNEQFF.